This T cell receptor (beta chain) was retrieved from a study of control samples from healthy donors and cancer patients. The ends lost 3 bases at V and 5 bases at J; junction bases unmatched: 4. Germline V lookup: CDR1 KGHSH, CDR2 LQKENI. This CDR3 comprises 15 residues. This clone was seen a single time. Data came from immunoSEQ multiplex PCR; TCRdb stores just in-frame clones and leaves some out. Among 150,000 or so clones, about 86% were seen once, and the ten largest hold around 5%. The sequencing input was blood. The chain employs TRBV18 and TRBJ2-5; 12 nucleotides agree with TRBD1. The receptor was derived from a woman aged 25 to 45 in good health. The CDR3 DNA follows: TGTGCCAGCTCACCCGGGACAGGGGGCAGGGAGACCCAGTACTTC. Translated, it gives CASSPGTGGRETQYF.